A selection of T cell receptor beta chains follows, all from one sample in a study of blood T cell repertoires in COVID-19. Clones were read by immunoSEQ multiplex PCR, and TCRdb kept only the in-frame ones, dropping some. This sample yields 90,000 to 140,000 clones, of which over 75% are seen a single time; 3.5% to 5% belongs to the top ten. The source material was peripheral blood. Receptors were obtained from a man aged 50-59 years with acute or convalescent COVID-19. CDR3s include the opening cysteine and the closing phenylalanine or tryptophan. D genes are given only for firm matches. Size is stated for part of the rows, as once, few or many counts, or as a class when the clone is expanded.

j_gene	v_gene	d_gene	abundance	CDR3nt	CDR3aa
TRBJ1-2	TRBV27	-	-	TGTGCCAGCAGTCATCCAGGGGCGATTGGCTACACCTTC	CASSHPGAIGYTF
TRBJ1-3	TRBV11-1	-	-	TGTGCCAGCAGCCCGCGACCGGGTTCCGGAAACACCATATATTTT	CASSPRPGSGNTIYF
TRBJ2-5	TRBV3-1/TRBV3-2	TRBD2	-	TGTGCCAGCAGACTTGGGGAAGGAGCGGGAGTTGAGGAAGAGACCCAGTACTTC	CASRLGEGAGVEEETQYF
TRBJ2-1	TRBV4-1	TRBD2	-	TGCGCCAGCAGCCCAGCGGGGGCGGGAGGCTCCTACAATGAGCAGTTCTTC	CASSPAGAGGSYNEQFF
TRBJ2-7	TRBV5-1	TRBD2	-	TGCGCCAGCAGCTGGGGAGCGGGAGGGACCTACGAGCAGTACTTC	CASSWGAGGTYEQYF
TRBJ1-6	TRBV19	-	once	TGTGCCAGTAGCGCCGGGCCCGGGGGAGTCTTCCCCCTCCACTTT	CASSAGPGGVFPLHF
TRBJ1-5	TRBV7-6	TRBD1	-	TGTGCCAGCAGCTTGACAGGGCATAGCAATCAGCCCCAGCATTTT	CASSLTGHSNQPQHF
TRBJ1-1	TRBV3-1/TRBV3-2	-	-	TGTGCCAGCAGCCAAGTAGACAGAATGAACACTGAAGCTTTCTTT	CASSQVDRMNTEAFF
TRBJ1-2	TRBV6-1	TRBD1	few	TGTGCCAGCAGTGAGGCCGGGACAGGGGGCGGGGGCTACACCTTC	CASSEAGTGGGGYTF
TRBJ2-1	TRBV5-1	-	few	TGCGCCAGCAAGTTGGGGCGTGGTGAGCAGTTCTTC	CASKLGRGEQFF
TRBJ1-1	TRBV6-5	TRBD1	-	TGTGCCAGCAGTTGGACAGGGACTGAAGCTTTCTTT	CASSWTGTEAFF
TRBJ1-2	TRBV7-9	-	many	TGTGCCAGCAGCTTGCCGGTAGCTAACTATGGCTACACCTTC	CASSLPVANYGYTF
TRBJ2-5	TRBV7-9	-	once	TGTGCCAGCAGCTTAAACTCCGGGGTGGAGACCCAGTACTTC	CASSLNSGVETQYF
TRBJ2-7	TRBV28	TRBD2	-	TGTGCCAGCAGTACTAGCGGGAGGGTTGACGAGCAGTACTTC	CASSTSGRVDEQYF
TRBJ1-1	TRBV7-3	-	-	TGTGCCAGCAGCCCGAGGGCCGGGTCCTCGGTTTACACTGAAGCTTTCTTT	CASSPRAGSSVYTEAFF
TRBJ2-2	TRBV24-1	-	once	TGTGCCACCAGTCTCCCAGGAGGGGACGGGGAGCTGTTTTTT	CATSLPGGDGELFF
TRBJ2-5	TRBV6-5	-	-	TGTGCCAGCAAACTAGCTGCTCAAGAGACCCAGTACTTC	CASKLAAQETQYF
TRBJ1-5	TRBV2	-	-	TGTGCCAGCAGGCGGGCAGTGGGAAATCAGCCCCAGCATTTT	CASRRAVGNQPQHF
TRBJ2-1	TRBV5-1	TRBD1	-	TGCGCCAGCAGCTCAGCCGGGACAGGCTACAATGAGCAGTTCTTC	CASSSAGTGYNEQFF
TRBJ1-5	TRBV10-1	-	once	TGCGCCAGCAGCGCAGATAGCAATCAGCCCCAGCATTTT	CASSADSNQPQHF
TRBJ2-1	TRBV2	-	once	TGTGCCAGCCGAAGAGGGTTCGATGAGCAGTTCTTC	CASRRGFDEQFF
TRBJ2-7	TRBV6-2/TRBV6-3	-	-	TGTGCCAGCAGTTACGTTGGGGCTACCCATCGCGAGCAGTACTTC	CASSYVGATHREQYF
TRBJ1-2	TRBV7-2	TRBD1	few	TGTGCCAGCAGCACCGGACAGGGTTATGGCTACACCTTC	CASSTGQGYGYTF
TRBJ1-4	TRBV4-1	-	-	TGCGCCAGCAGCCACCTACCGGGACTTTCTAATGAAAAACTGTTTTTT	CASSHLPGLSNEKLFF
TRBJ2-7	TRBV5-4	TRBD1	-	TGTGCCAGCAGCCCGCGGGACAGGGGTGGAGAGCAGTACTTC	CASSPRDRGGEQYF
TRBJ1-1	TRBV20-1	-	few	TGCAGTGCTGAACAGGGCACTGAAGCTTTCTTT	CSAEQGTEAFF
TRBJ1-6	TRBV6-5	TRBD1	-	TGTGCCGGACAGGGACAGATTAATTCACCCCTCCACTTT	CAGQGQINSPLHF
TRBJ1-2	TRBV9	-	-	TGTGCCAGCAGCGCGACAGGTTCTGGCTACACCTTC	CASSATGSGYTF
TRBJ1-2	TRBV28	-	-	TGTGCCAGCCGTGAGGGAGGCAGGGCGGCTGGCTACACCTTC	CASREGGRAAGYTF
TRBJ2-3	TRBV19	-	-	TGTGCCAGTAGTATTCCGGGATCCGATACGCAGTATTTT	CASSIPGSDTQYF
TRBJ1-4	TRBV6-6	TRBD1	-	TGTGCCAGCAGTCCCGCTCCCCCGGACAGGGATTACGAAAAACTGTTTTTT	CASSPAPPDRDYEKLFF
TRBJ2-7	TRBV18	TRBD1	-	TGTGCCAGCTCACCCGGGACAGGGTCCTACGAGCAGTACTTC	CASSPGTGSYEQYF
TRBJ1-2	TRBV7-9	-	-	TGTGCCAGCAGCCCCGGTGAGGAGAGAGGCTACACCTTC	CASSPGEERGYTF
TRBJ2-2	TRBV6-5	TRBD1	-	TGTGCCAGCAGTTACCCGGGACAGGGCACCGGGGAGCTGTTTTTT	CASSYPGQGTGELFF
TRBJ1-6	TRBV15	-	-	TGTGCCACCAGCAGAGATCAGGGTGGATCACCCCTCCACTTT	CATSRDQGGSPLHF
TRBJ2-7	TRBV11-3	-	-	TGTGCCAGCAGCTTTTTGACAGCCTCAACCTACGAGCAGTACTTC	CASSFLTASTYEQYF
TRBJ1-3	TRBV7-9	-	-	TGTGCCAGCGTCCGTTCGTTTGGAAACACCATATATTTT	CASVRSFGNTIYF
TRBJ2-3	TRBV9	TRBD2	-	TGTGCCAGCAGCGTAGCCCCCCGCGGGAGGGCTAGGTCAGATACGCAGTATTTT	CASSVAPRGRARSDTQYF
TRBJ1-3	TRBV30	-	-	TGTGCCTGGAGTGTTGGAGGGACCAACACCATATATTTT	CAWSVGGTNTIYF
TRBJ2-1	TRBV9	TRBD2	once	TGTGCCAGCAGCGTAAGGGACTACAACCTCAATGAGCAGTTCTTC	CASSVRDYNLNEQFF
TRBJ2-1	TRBV4-1	TRBD1	-	TGCGCCAGCAGCCCAATCTTTGACCCCGGGACAGGGGGCAATGAGCAGTTCTTC	CASSPIFDPGTGGNEQFF